The source of this TCR beta chain is a study of cytotoxic CD8 clonotypes in ibrutinib-treated CLL. Study as a whole: Recorded responses included 24 partial and 2 complete; following median approximately six years, roughly 15 stayed remitted and about twelve progressed. Study results and caveats: Baseline clonality, higher than in age-matched healthy donors, tracked circulating CD8+ T-cell counts.

With regard to this clone: Its antigen remains unidentified.

Trimming cost V 3 bases and J 4 bases, with 9 bases left between them. In germline, CDR1 is SGHTA, CDR2 FQGNSA. The CDR3 sequence is 13 residues long. Library input was around 2.1 micrograms of DNA from cryopreserved PBMCs. Here immunoSEQ multiplex PCR was the method, and the copy in TCRdb shows in-frame clones only, minus some. This sample has about 140,000 clones, with approximately 80% found just once. The clonotype originates from a human donor with chronic lymphocytic leukemia. The specimen comprised PBMCs, sampled after 12 months of ibrutinib treatment. The V and J genes are TRBV7-2 and TRBJ1-2, with D unclear. The CDR3 loop is CASSFTAPYGYTF. The CDR3 DNA reads TGTGCCAGCAGCTTCACCGCTCCCTATGGCTACACCTTC.